This T cell receptor beta chain originates from a study of CD8+ T cells in alopecia areata. In germline, CDR1 is SQVTM, CDR2 ANQGSEA. Trimming cost V 3 bases and J 1 base, with 3 bases left between them. The CDR3 length is 11 residues. Sequencing templates came from extracted RNA that was reverse transcribed into cDNA. TCRdb's copy holds only in-frame clones and misses some; the assay was immunoSEQ multiplex PCR. Seen here are about 82,000 clones, roughly 51% observed once, and the top ten hold around 6%. Sampling of alopecia areata patients yielded lesional scalp punch biopsies as well as peripheral blood. CD4+ and CD8+ T cells were sorted from PBMCs stained for CD3, CD4 and CD8. This clone was seen more than once but under ten times. Its antigen remains unknown. Other DNA sequences of this sample code for an identical CDR3. The study's findings and limits: Relative to normal scalp, lesional scalp, especially alopecia totalis/universalis, showed higher clonality. Sequences from scalp samples also cover resident alphabeta T cells of normal skin.

The sample comprised NKG2D-high CD8+ T cells sorted from blood. This TCR was recovered from a human donor with alopecia areata. The genes are TRBV29-1 and TRBJ1-1; the D is unclear. Here the CDR3 DNA reads TGCAGCGTTGACCAGAACACTGAAGCTTTCTTT. It is translated as CSVDQNTEAFF.